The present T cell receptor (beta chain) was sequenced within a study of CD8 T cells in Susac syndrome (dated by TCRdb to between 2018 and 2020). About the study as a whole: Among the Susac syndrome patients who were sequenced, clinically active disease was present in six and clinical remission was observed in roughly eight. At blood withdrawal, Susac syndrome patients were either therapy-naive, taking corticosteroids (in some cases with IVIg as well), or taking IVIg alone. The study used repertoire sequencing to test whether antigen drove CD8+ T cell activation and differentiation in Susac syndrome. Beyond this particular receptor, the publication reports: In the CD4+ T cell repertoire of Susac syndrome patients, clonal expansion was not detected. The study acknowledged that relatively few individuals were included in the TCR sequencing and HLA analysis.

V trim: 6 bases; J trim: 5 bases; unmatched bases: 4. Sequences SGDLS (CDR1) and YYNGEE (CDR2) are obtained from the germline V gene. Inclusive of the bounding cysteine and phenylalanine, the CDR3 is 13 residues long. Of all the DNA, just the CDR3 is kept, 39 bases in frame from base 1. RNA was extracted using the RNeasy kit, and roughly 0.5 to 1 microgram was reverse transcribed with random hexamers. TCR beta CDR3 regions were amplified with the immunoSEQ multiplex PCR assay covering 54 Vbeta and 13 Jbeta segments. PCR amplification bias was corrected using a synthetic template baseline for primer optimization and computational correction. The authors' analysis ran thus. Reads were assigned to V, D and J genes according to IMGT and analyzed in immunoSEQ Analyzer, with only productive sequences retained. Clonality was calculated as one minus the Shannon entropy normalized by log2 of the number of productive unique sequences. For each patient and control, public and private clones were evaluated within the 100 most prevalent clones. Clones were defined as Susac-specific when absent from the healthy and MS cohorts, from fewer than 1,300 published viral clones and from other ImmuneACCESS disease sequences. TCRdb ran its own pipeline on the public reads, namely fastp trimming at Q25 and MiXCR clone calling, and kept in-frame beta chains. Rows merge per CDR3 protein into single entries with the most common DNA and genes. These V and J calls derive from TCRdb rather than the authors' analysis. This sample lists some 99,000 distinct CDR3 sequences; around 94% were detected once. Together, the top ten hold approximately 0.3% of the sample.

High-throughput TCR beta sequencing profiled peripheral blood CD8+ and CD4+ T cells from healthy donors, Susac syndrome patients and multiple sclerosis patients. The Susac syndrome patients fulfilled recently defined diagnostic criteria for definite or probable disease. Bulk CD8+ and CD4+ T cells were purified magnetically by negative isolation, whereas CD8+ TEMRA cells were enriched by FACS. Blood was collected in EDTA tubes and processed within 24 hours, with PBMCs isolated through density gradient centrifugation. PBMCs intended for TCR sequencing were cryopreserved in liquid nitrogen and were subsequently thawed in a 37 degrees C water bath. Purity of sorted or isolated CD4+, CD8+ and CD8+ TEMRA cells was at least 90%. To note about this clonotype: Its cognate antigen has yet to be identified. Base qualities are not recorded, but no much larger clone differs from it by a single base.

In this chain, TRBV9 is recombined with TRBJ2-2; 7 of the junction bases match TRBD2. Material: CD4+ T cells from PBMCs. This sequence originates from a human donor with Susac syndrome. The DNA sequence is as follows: TGTGCCAGCACCAAGGGAGGGACCGGGGAGCTGTTTTTT. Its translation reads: CASTKGGTGELFF.